This entry describes one TCR beta chain. The data stem from a study of technical replicates of blood from several donors. Per germline, CDR1 MNHNS and CDR2 SASEGT. Trimming cost V 8 bases and J 1 base, with 14 bases left between them. This CDR3 is 14 amino acids long. This table comes from immunoSEQ multiplex PCR, and its TCRdb copy is limited to in-frame clones, with some not included. Of approximately 88,000 clones in the sample, roughly 96% were seen once. The chain employs TRBV6-1 and TRBJ1-1; unclear D gene. Sequenced input: T cells isolated from PBMCs. This TCR came from a human donor in good health. CDR3 DNA: TGTGCCAGCTGTGCCTCCGGGTGGAACACTGAAGCTTTCTTT. As protein: CASCASGWNTEAFF.